This T cell receptor (beta chain) was obtained from a study of radiotherapy plus CTLA-4 blockade in lung cancer. Study-wide points: Strongest reported response predictors: early blood clone changes and post-radiation interferon-beta.

The V end lost 2 bases, the J end lost 4 bases, and 5 bases lay between the germline ends. Germline lookup yields CDR1 DFQATT and CDR2 SNEGSKA (reference sequence). The CDR3 totals 11 residues. TCRdb keeps only in-frame clones here, not all; method: immunoSEQ multiplex PCR. The data show about 68,000 clones, about 80% seen once. A remark on this clone: No antigen is known for it.

This receptor was identified in a human donor with non-small cell lung cancer who had a complete response to radiotherapy plus ipilimumab. This sequence joins TRBV20-1 and TRBJ1-2; D ambiguous. The starting material was peripheral blood, obtained from a patient treated with radiotherapy plus ipilimumab. The CDR3 spells CSARTAYGYTF. In nucleotides, the CDR3 is TGCAGTGCTAGAACAGCCTATGGCTACACCTTC.